The T cell receptor (beta chain) under discussion was sequenced for a study of blood T cell repertoires in COVID-19. In the original processing: The assay estimated nucleated cells by amplifying reference gene primers. Data came from immunoSEQ multiplex PCR; TCRdb stores just in-frame clones and leaves some out. V and J calls and clone size are given by that table; D and trimming were obtained from the DNA. The data show 100,000 or so clones, more than 70% seen once. This clone has only a few counts. The trim removed 7 bases at V and 8 bases at J, leaving 4 bases unmatched. This CDR3 has 12 residues. This receptor was identified in a human donor in a cohort sampled during active COVID-19. Sequencing input: peripheral blood. The chain couples TRBV12-3 or TRBV12-4 to TRBJ2-3; 9 nucleotides match TRBD2. The CDR3 DNA follows: TGTGCCAGCATCCGTAGCGGGGGTACGCAGTATTTT. It specifies CASIRSGGTQYF.